This TCR beta chain was observed in a study of neurological immune-mediated disorders. The cDNA was synthesized by means of template-switch 5'RACE, which was carried out with 10-nucleotide random UMIs. Each CDR3 protein is one row after TCRdb ran MiXCR on the 5' RACE reads. Of some 35,000 distinct CDR3 sequences in the sample, around a tenth were seen once. The CDR3 contains 13 residues. Looked up from germline, CDR1 is DFQATT and CDR2 is SNEGSKA (reference sequence). As concerns this clonotype: Germline is not matched at one junction end, which may reflect a read error.

The receptor was derived from a woman in her 30s with HTLV-1-associated myelopathy (HAM/TSP). V and J are TRBV20-1 and TRBJ2-7; D not certain. Sample: CD4+ T cells from blood. The CDR3 DNA follows: TGCAGTGCTAGCAGGAGCACCTCCTACGAGCAGTACTTT. Amino acids: CSASRSTSYEQYF.